This T cell receptor beta chain was recovered during a study of Ad26.COV2.S vaccination and SARS-CoV-2 variants. Of note for this clone: Its antigen is not identified.

Findings of the study overall: Breadth and depth estimates from TCRs may understate total T cell responses.

As to treatment: about 20 received Ad26.COV2.S at low or high dose, single or two shots; roughly five received placebo; per-sample allocation not given. The samples were gathered on day 63 after the first injection of vaccine or placebo. V lost 3 bases to trimming and J lost 7 bases, with 12 bases between them. This CDR3 is built from 13 residues. TCRdb keeps only in-frame clones here, not all; method: immunoSEQ multiplex PCR. The sample lists some 240,000 clones; 87% were seen once. The chain employs TRBV12-3 or TRBV12-4 and TRBJ1-2; the D is unclear. Here the sequenced sample was peripheral blood, taken in a trial of Ad26.COV2.S vaccine versus placebo. The receptor was derived from a person between 18 and 65 years old who received the Ad26.COV2.S COVID-19 vaccine or a placebo. The CDR3 protein is CASSFSRTTGYTF. CDR3 DNA: TGTGCCAGCAGTTTCTCTCGGACCACTGGCTACACCTTC.